The sequence of this T cell receptor (beta chain) was determined in a study of shared clonotypes between healthy human individuals. Study results and caveats: Deeper or shallower sequencing was expected to change how clonotypes are shared among donors.

The method was immunoSEQ multiplex PCR; TCRdb's version includes in-frame clones alone and lacks a portion of them. The table has a few hundred thousand clones, roughly 95% seen once. To note about this clone: Its antigen is as yet unknown.

Naive-designated CD8 cells lacked CD45RO, were positively enriched for CCR7, and omitted terminally differentiated effector memory CD45RA+ cells. Trimming took off 1 base at V and 0 bases at J, with 12 bases between the two ends. CDR3 length: 16 residues. Germline V gene lookup returns CDR1 SGHRS and CDR2 YFSETQ. The origin of this receptor is a woman in her twenties or thirties in good health. The V call is TRBV5-1, the J call TRBJ2-3; D possibly corresponds to TRBD2 (6 bases). Input material: naive CD8+ T cells sorted from blood. In DNA form, the CDR3 reads TGCGCCAGCAGCTTGTTGTGGGAGGCGAGCACAGATACGCAGTATTTT. This sequence encodes CASSLLWEASTDTQYF.